Each of the 23 T cell receptor beta chains below was sequenced from the same sample in a study of type 1 and type 2 diabetes patients. PCR was run on genomic DNA. Amplification of the beta chain CDR3 used 30 forward and 13 reverse multiplex primers. TCRdb itself ran the multiplex PCR reads through MiXCR, one entry per CDR3 protein. The sample has 250,000 or so distinct CDR3 sequences, around 47% seen once. The sample was peripheral blood mononuclear cells (PBMCs). The origin of the receptors is a man younger than 35 with type 2 diabetes.

V and J are TRBV29-1 and TRBJ2-3, with 7 bases that match TRBD2. The CDR3 sequence is 17 residues long. The germline CDR1 and CDR2 sequences are SQVTM and ANQGSEA. V shed 0 bases, J shed 6 bases, and the junction held 15 bases outside the gene matches. The CDR3 sequence is CSVEDLLGGAGVDTQYF. In DNA, the CDR3 is TGCAGCGTTGAAGATCTCTTGGGAGGGGCGGGTGTGGATACGCAGTATTTT.

For this clonotype: One base away lies a much larger clone, so this may be a sequencing read error. The V and J genes are TRBV6-5 and TRBJ1-1; the D is unclear. The CDR3 extends over 12 amino acids. In germline, CDR1 is MNHEY, CDR2 SVGAGI. Trimming took 2 bases from V and 3 from J, leaving 4 bases between them. The CDR3 protein is CASSYRDTEAFF. For the CDR3, the DNA is TGTGCCAGCAGTTACCGGGACACTGAAGCTTTCTTT.

Notes on this clonotype: One end of the junction is discordant with germline, which a read error may explain. The J gene is TRBJ2-5, the V gene TRBV2; 7 bases are shared with TRBD2. Germline V gene sequence: CDR1 SNHLY, CDR2 FYNNEI. The CDR3 contains 15 residues. In DNA, the CDR3 is TGTGCCATCAGTGAGAGAAGCGGGACGGACAATGAGCAGTACTTC. Its protein product is CAISERSGTDNEQYF.

The J gene is TRBJ2-5, the V gene TRBV9; no reliable D call. The V gene lost 1 base and the J gene lost 5 bases, with 12 bases spanning the gap. The CDR3 contains 14 residues. CDR1 and CDR2 (germline): SGDLS, YYNGEE. CDR3 bases: TGTGCCAGCAGCGTATCGGGTAGCTGGGAGACCCAGTACTTC. Protein: CASSVSGSWETQYF.

The J gene is TRBJ1-2, the V gene TRBV28; D unclear. Trimming removed 2 bases from V and 4 bases from J, with 5 bases in between. The V gene's germline CDR1 is MDHEN and CDR2 SYDVKM. This CDR3 has 12 amino acids. CDR3 sequence reads: CASSLASYGYTF. The CDR3 nucleotides read TGTGCCAGCAGTTTAGCATCCTATGGCTACACCTTC.

Concerning this clonotype: At one of its ends the junction is not consistent with the germline gene, which may arise from a read error. This chain joins TRBV12-3 or TRBV12-4 and TRBJ1-2, with 9 bases aligning to TRBD1. The CDR3 has 15 amino acids. Written as DNA, the CDR3 is TGTGCCAGCAGTTTTGGGACAGGGCGCTTCTATGGCTGCACCTTC. It translates to CASSFGTGRFYGCTF.

V is TRBV2 and J is TRBJ2-1, with 8 nucleotides matching TRBD2. J was trimmed by 8 bases and V by 0 bases; bases with no gene match: 6. The CDR3 totals 15 residues. Germline V gene sequence: CDR1 SNHLY, CDR2 FYNNEI. CDR3 sequence (DNA): TGTGCCAGCAGTGAAGCGACGGGGGGGCGCGATGAGCAGTTCTTC. Its translation is CASSEATGGRDEQFF.

This clonotype showed up just a few times. This chain links TRBV4-3 with TRBJ2-2; D gene ambiguous. Per the germline V gene, CDR1 is LGHNA and CDR2 is YSLEER. The CDR3 has 16 amino acids. V gave up 2 bases and J gave up 2 bases, with 12 bases separating them. This CDR3 is CASSQSATVNTGELFF. In DNA form, the CDR3 reads TGCGCCAGCAGCCAATCCGCCACGGTCAACACCGGGGAGCTGTTTTTT.

CDR3 residues: CASNSVSNTGELFF. In DNA, the CDR3 is TGCGCCAGCAACAGCGTGTCGAACACCGGGGAGCTGTTTTTT. This chain connects TRBV10-1 to TRBJ2-2, with no clear D. The CDR3 has 14 residues. Trimming pared 7 bases from V and 0 bases from J, leaving 9 bases between. Per germline, CDR1 WNHNN and CDR2 SYGVQD (reference sequence).

The chain carries TRBV14 and TRBJ2-7; possible D gene TRBD1, 6 bases. CDR1 and CDR2 (germline): SGHDN, FVKESK. The V gene lost 4 bases and the J gene lost 3 bases, with 16 bases spanning the gap. The length of the CDR3 is 15 residues. The chain's CDR3 is CASSPRDTGLYEQYF. The CDR3 bases are TGTGCCAGCAGCCCCCGGGACACTGGACTCTACGAGCAGTACTTC.

This clonotype was counted many times. CDR3 bases: TGTGCCAGCAGTGAGCAGGGTAAACATAATTCACCCCTCCACTTT. Protein sequence: CASSEQGKHNSPLHF. The chain employs TRBV2 and TRBJ1-6; D might be TRBD1 (5 bases). Trimming shortened V by 3 bases and J by 5 bases, and 11 bases separated the two germline ends. Germline V gene lookup returns CDR1 SNHLY and CDR2 FYNNEI. The length of the CDR3 is 15 residues.

The chain combines TRBV2 with TRBJ2-5; D assignment may be TRBD1 or TRBD2 (5 bases each). The V end lost 4 bases, the J end lost 7 bases, and 13 bases lay between the germline ends. The CDR3 has 13 amino acids. Germline values: CDR1 SNHLY, CDR2 FYNNEI. In DNA, the CDR3 is TGTGCCAGCAGTGGGAGGCAGGGTGGGACCCAGTACTTC. As protein: CASSGRQGGTQYF. Using reference TRBV2 and TRBJ2-5 for the parts outside the CDR3, the full variable domain is EPEVTQTPSHQVTQMGQEVILRCVPISNHLYFYWYRQILGQKVEFLVSFYNNEISEKSEIFDDQFSVERPDGSNFTLKIRSTKLEDSAMYFCASSGRQGGTQYFGPGTRLLVL.

V is TRBV30 and J is TRBJ1-2, with D possibly being TRBD1 (5 bases). The CDR3 sequence is 14 residues long. V lost 4 bases, J lost 2 bases, and 14 bases lay in between. Per germline, CDR1 GTSNPN and CDR2 SVGIG (reference sequence). As DNA, the CDR3 is TGTGCCTGGACTCGACAGATAACCAACTATGGCTACACCTTC. Its protein is CAWTRQITNYGYTF.

The chain recombines TRBV24-1 with TRBJ2-3; a weak D match, TRBD1 (6 bases). From germline, CDR1 is KGHDR and CDR2 SFDVKD. The CDR3 runs 12 residues. Between the trimmed V and J ends, which lost 7 bases and 6 bases, there was a span of 10 bases. The CDR3 sequence is CATRDRFDTQYF. CDR3 in DNA: TGTGCCACCAGAGACAGGTTCGATACGCAGTATTTT.

This clonotype was detected only a few times. The J gene is TRBJ2-7, the V gene TRBV7-8; unclear D gene. The CDR3 is 11 amino acids. V was trimmed by 5 bases and J by 7 bases, leaving 9 bases between them. Germline-derived CDR1 and CDR2 are SGHVS and FQNEAQ. CDR3 nucleotides: TGTGCCAGCAGCCCAGCCTTGGAGCAGTACTTC. Translated: CASSPALEQYF.

Turning to this clonotype: The junction departs from germline at one end; a sequencing error may be responsible. The chain recombines TRBV7-8 with TRBJ2-5; TRBD1 is a possible D gene (5 bases). The length of the CDR3 is 16 residues. Per germline, CDR1 SGHVS and CDR2 FQNEAQ. In DNA, the CDR3 is TGTGCCAGCAGCTTAATGGTTATCCAGGGCGGAAGGGCCCAGTGCTTC. It encodes CASSLMVIQGGRAQCF. Looking up the rest from reference TRBV7-8 and TRBJ2-5 gives the full variable domain: GAGVSQSPRYKVAKRGQDVALRCDPISGHVSLFWYQQALGQGPEFLTYFQNEAQLDKSGLPSDRFFAERPEGSVSTLKIQRTQQEDSAVYLCASSLMVIQGGRAQCFGPGTRLLVL.

The gene calls are TRBV6-2 or TRBV6-3 and TRBJ2-1, with 11 bases that match TRBD2. The CDR3 spans 15 residues. The V gene's germline CDR1 is MNHEY and CDR2 SVGEGT. With 4 bases clipped from V and 6 bases from J, the junction kept 5 bases outside the gene matches. The DNA for the CDR3 is TGTGCCAGCAGTTCCATAGCGGGGGGGGGCAATGAGCAGTTCTTC. The encoded protein is CASSSIAGGGNEQFF.

In its sample, this clonotype was seen once. The CDR3 sequence: CSASQGLREKLFF. In nucleotides, the CDR3 is TGCAGCGCCTCACAGGGTTTACGGGAAAAACTGTTTTTT. This chain uses TRBV29-1 with TRBJ1-4; D possibly corresponds to TRBD1 (6 bases). Germline values: CDR1 SQVTM, CDR2 ANQGSEA. Trimming stripped 7 bases from V and 8 bases from J, with 17 bases between. CDR3 size: 13 residues.

The chain carries TRBV7-9 and TRBJ2-1; 10 nucleotides line up with TRBD1. The CDR3 spans 14 residues. V lost 7 bases to trimming and J lost 6 bases; unmatched junction nucleotides: 6. Germline CDR1 SEHNR, CDR2 FQNEAQ (reference sequence). Written as DNA, the CDR3 is TGTGCCAGCAAGTGGACAGGGGGTCTCAATGAGCAGTTCTTC. The encoded protein is CASKWTGGLNEQFF.

Notes on this clonotype: The final CDR3 position lacks the conserved phenylalanine or tryptophan, pointing to a likely read error. No DNA is shown, since the ends of the CDR3 on it are uncertain; the CDR3 is the one TCRdb lists. The rearrangement uses TRBV30 and TRBJ1-6; whether TRBD1, the table's D call, matches the DNA was not checked. CDR1 and CDR2 (germline): GTSNPN, SVGIG (reference sequence). Ends included, the CDR3 has 14 residues. The CDR3 sequence: CAWRGDSLNSPLQV.

The V gene is TRBV6-6, the J gene TRBJ2-5; D may be TRBD2 (5 bases). The CDR3 is made up of 12 amino acids. Germline-derived CDR1 and CDR2 are MNHNY and SVGAGI (reference sequence). V lost 6 bases to trimming and J lost 4 bases, with 9 bases between them. This chain's CDR3 is CASSGKLETQYF. The CDR3 DNA follows: TGTGCCAGCAGCGGGAAACTAGAGACCCAGTACTTC.

A remark on this clonotype: A read error may be the cause here, since a much bigger clone is one base away. The chain uses TRBV7-9 and TRBJ1-2; D might be TRBD1 (5 bases). This CDR3 comprises 14 residues. Germline V lookup: CDR1 SEHNR, CDR2 FQNEAQ (reference sequence). The chain's CDR3 is CATSLGAGTCGYTF. For the CDR3, the DNA is TGTGCCACCAGCCTCGGGGCAGGGACTTGTGGCTACACCTTC.

This chain joins TRBV7-3 and TRBJ1-6, with D possibly TRBD1 on 6 matching bases. Germline lookup yields CDR1 SGHTA and CDR2 FQGTGA. The V end lost 7 bases, the J end lost 11 bases, and 15 bases lay between the germline ends. The CDR3 is 13 amino acids. CDR3 residues: CASKGQSNTPLHF. The CDR3 nucleotides are TGTGCCAGCAAAGGACAGAGCAATACACCCCTCCACTTT. The whole variable domain, remainder taken from reference TRBV7-3 and TRBJ1-6, is GAGVSQTPSNKVTEKGKYVELRCDPISGHTALYWYRQSLGQGPEFLIYFQGTGAADDSGLPNDRFFAVRPEGSVSTLKIQRTERGDSAVYLCASKGQSNTPLHFGNGTRLTVT.